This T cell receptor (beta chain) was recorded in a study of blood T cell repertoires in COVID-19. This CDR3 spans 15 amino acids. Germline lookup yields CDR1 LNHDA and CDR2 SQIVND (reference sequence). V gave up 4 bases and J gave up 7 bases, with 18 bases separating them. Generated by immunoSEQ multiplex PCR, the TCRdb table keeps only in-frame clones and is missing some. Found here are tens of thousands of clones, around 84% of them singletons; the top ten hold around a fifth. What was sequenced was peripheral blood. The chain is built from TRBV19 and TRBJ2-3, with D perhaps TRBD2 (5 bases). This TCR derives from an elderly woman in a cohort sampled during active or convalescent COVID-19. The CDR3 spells CASSTTGLRGNTQYF. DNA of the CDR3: TGTGCCAGTAGTACCACCGGACTTCGCGGAAATACGCAGTATTTT.